These 4 T cell receptor beta chains were sequenced from one sample in a study of Ad26.COV2.S vaccination and SARS-CoV-2 variants. Sequenced by immunoSEQ multiplex PCR; TCRdb stores in-frame clones only, minus some. The table lists around 450,000 clones, more than 75% of them singletons. Treatment: around 19 received Ad26.COV2.S at low or high dose, single or two shots; five or six received placebo; per-sample allocation not given. Sampling took place 63 days after the first vaccine or placebo injection. This material consisted of peripheral blood, taken in a trial of Ad26.COV2.S vaccine versus placebo. These receptors were taken from a person between 18 and 65 years old who received the Ad26.COV2.S COVID-19 vaccine or a placebo.

The chain employs TRBV5-1 and TRBJ1-5; 10 positions agree with TRBD1. Germline assignment: CDR1 SGHRS and CDR2 YFSETQ. This CDR3 has 15 residues. Trimming cost V 1 base and J 5 bases; bases outside gene matches: 3. DNA for the CDR3: TGCGCCAGCAGCTTGCTCGGGACAGGGGATCAGCCCCAGCATTTT. Amino acid sequence: CASSLLGTGDQPQHF.

The CDR3 DNA reads TGTGCCAGCAAAAGCCTACACAACACAGATACGCAGTATTTT. This translates into CASKSLHNTDTQYF. V gene TRBV6-5 combines with J gene TRBJ2-3; D unresolved. The germline CDR1 and CDR2 sequences are MNHEY and SVGAGI. The length of the CDR3 is 14 residues. Trimming took 7 bases from V and 2 from J, leaving 13 bases between them.

This clone came up a few times. V is TRBV7-9 and J is TRBJ1-1; possible D gene TRBD1, 5 bases. Looked up from germline, CDR1 is SEHNR and CDR2 is FQNEAQ (reference sequence). Trimming left V 5 bases short and J 0 bases short, with 13 bases between. This CDR3 has 15 amino acids. The CDR3 DNA follows: TGTGCCAGCAGCCGAGGTGACAGTTTGAACACTGAAGCTTTCTTT. Amino acids: CASSRGDSLNTEAFF.

The chain carries TRBV3-1 (or the pseudogene TRBV3-2) and TRBJ1-6, with unresolved D. Trimming left V 1 base short and J 7 bases short, with 14 bases between. The CDR3 consists of 16 residues. Germline CDR1 and CDR2: LGHDT and YNNKEL (reference sequence). The CDR3 DNA sequence: TGTGCCAGCAGCCAAGCCTCGGGTCTGGAGAATTCACCCCTCCACTTT. Protein sequence: CASSQASGLENSPLHF.